The next 18 T cell receptor beta chains were all read from a single sample in a study of human T cells and chemical hapten exposure. A single record per CDR3 protein comes from TCRdb applying MiXCR to the RACE reads. This table holds about 120,000 distinct CDR3 sequences, less than 15% found once. Time point indicated: pre-sensitization, week 0. Treatment noted: therapeutic diphenylcyclopropenone sensitization with weekly scalp DPC. This sample comprised whole blood, obtained in connection with sensitization to the hapten diphenylcyclopropenone (DPC). These receptors were taken from a woman younger than 30 with alopecia areata. Some clones in this sample may be carry-over from other donors' samples.

The chain uses TRBV20-1 and TRBJ2-3, with D possibly being TRBD2 (7 bases). Deletions cut 6 bases from V and 4 bases from J, with 20 bases between. The CDR3 length is 15 residues. The germline V gene encodes CDR1 DFQATT and CDR2 SNEGSKA (reference sequence). This chain's CDR3 is CSAPSAGAGADTQYF. The CDR3 bases are TGCAGTGCCCCCTCGGCGGGGGCCGGGGCAGATACGCAGTATTTT.

This clonotype has just a few counts. The chain joins TRBV12-3 or TRBV12-4 to TRBJ2-5, with D uncertain. This CDR3 comprises 15 residues. Trimming left V 2 bases short and J 5 bases short, with 15 bases between. CDR3 region: CASSLFGQVQETQYF. The CDR3 region has the DNA TGTGCCAGCAGTTTATTCGGGCAAGTCCAGGAGACCCAGTACTTC.

The CDR3 here is CSARVQGGITEAFF. The DNA of the CDR3 is TGCAGTGCTAGAGTCCAGGGTGGCATCACTGAAGCTTTCTTT. The V and J genes are TRBV20-1 and TRBJ1-1; D is perhaps TRBD1 (5 bases). Germline CDR1 reads DFQATT; CDR2 reads SNEGSKA (reference sequence). V gave up 1 base and J gave up 4 bases, with 13 bases separating them. The CDR3 loop spans 14 amino acids.

This clonotype was seen ten or more times. For the CDR3, the DNA is TGTGCCAGCAGCGTAGCTACTAGCGGGGCTAGCACAGATACGCAGTATTTT. Protein product: CASSVATSGASTDTQYF. This chain connects TRBV9 to TRBJ2-3; 10 nucleotides agree with TRBD2. V lost 0 bases and J lost 0; bases outside the gene matches: 4. CDR1 and CDR2 (germline): SGDLS, YYNGEE. The CDR3 covers 17 residues.

The chain joins TRBV20-1 to TRBJ2-3; unclear D gene. V was clipped by 3 bases and J by 2 bases, with 9 bases between them. CDR3 length: 13 amino acids. Per germline, CDR1 DFQATT and CDR2 SNEGSKA (reference sequence). CDR3 DNA: TGCAGTGCTAGGGGTGACAACACAGATACGCAGTATTTT. Translation gives CSARGDNTDTQYF.

The CDR3, as DNA: TGTGCCAGCAGCCAAGGGTCGTCTGCATACAATGAGCAGTTCTTC. It translates to CASSQGSSAYNEQFF. The rearrangement joins TRBV4-2 to TRBJ2-1; no firm D call. The CDR3 extends over 15 amino acids. V was pared by 1 base and J by 4 bases, with 11 bases between. From germline, CDR1 is LGHNA and CDR2 YNFKEQ.

This clonotype has a count of ten or more. V is TRBV2 and J is TRBJ2-7, with D maybe TRBD2 (5 bases). This CDR3 contains 12 residues. Trimming shortened V by 5 bases and J by 7 bases, and 12 bases separated the two germline ends. Germline V gene data show CDR1 as SNHLY and CDR2 as FYNNEI. The CDR3 sequence is CASSRTAGEQYF. DNA of the CDR3: TGTGCCAGCAGTCGGACTGCCGGGGAGCAGTACTTC.

V and J are TRBV7-2 and TRBJ2-1, with D possibly TRBD2 on 7 matching bases. CDR1 and CDR2 (germline): SGHTA, FQGNSA. There are 13 residues in the CDR3. Trimming pared 3 bases from V and 8 bases from J, leaving 11 bases between. The CDR3 loop reads CASSFRGAYEQFF. The CDR3 region has the DNA TGTGCCAGCAGCTTCCGGGGGGCCTATGAGCAGTTCTTC.

A few counts support this clonotype. The rearrangement links TRBV2 to TRBJ2-1, with TRBD1 as a possible D gene (5 bases). Trimming removed 7 bases at V and 4 bases at J, with 14 bases between. Germline V gives CDR1 SNHLY, CDR2 FYNNEI. There are 14 residues in the CDR3. This CDR3 reads CASNPTETYNEQFF. For the CDR3, the DNA is TGTGCCAGCAATCCGACAGAGACATACAATGAGCAGTTCTTC.

The chain uses TRBV5-1 and TRBJ1-4; D might be TRBD1 (5 bases). The CDR3 loop spans 16 amino acids. Germline V gene sequence: CDR1 SGHRS, CDR2 YFSETQ. With 5 bases removed from V and 8 bases from J, the gap between germline ends came to 22 bases. Here the CDR3 DNA reads TGCGCCAGCAGTCCAGGGTCCGCGCGCGCATGGGAAAAACTGTTTTTT. Protein: CASSPGSARAWEKLFF.

This clonotype was seen at least ten times. V usage is TRBV7-8 and J usage is TRBJ1-6; perhaps TRBD1 as D (5 bases). The CDR3 loop spans 15 amino acids. V lost 2 bases to trimming and J lost 3 bases, with 8 bases between them. The germline gives CDR1 SGHVS, CDR2 FQNEAQ. CDR3 residues: CASSLTGGYNSPLHF. DNA for the CDR3: TGTGCCAGCAGCTTAACGGGGGGCTATAATTCACCCCTCCACTTT.

This chain connects TRBV24-1 to TRBJ2-1; D not resolved. The germline gives CDR1 KGHDR, CDR2 SFDVKD. The CDR3 is 12 amino acids. Trimming removed 4 bases at V and 4 bases at J, with 4 bases between. The CDR3 DNA sequence: TGTGCCACCAGTGAAGGGTACAATGAGCAGTTCTTC. Translation: CATSEGYNEQFF.

This chain links TRBV6-2 or TRBV6-3 with TRBJ2-1; 10 bases match TRBD2. V was pared by 5 bases and J by 10 bases, with 8 bases of the junction left unmatched. This CDR3 comprises 14 residues. Per germline, CDR1 MNHEY and CDR2 SVGEGT. As DNA, the CDR3 is TGTGCCAGCAGTGCTAGCGGGGGCGTGGCGGAGCAGTTCTTC. It yields the protein CASSASGGVAEQFF.

The chain carries TRBV9 and TRBJ1-6; weak D call: TRBD1 (6 bases). Trimming took 10 bases from V and 7 from J, leaving 15 bases between them. The CDR3 is 13 residues long. Germline CDR1 and CDR2: SGDLS and YYNGEE. In nucleotides, the CDR3 is TGTGCCCCGGGCAGGGGCGAAAATTCACCCCTCCACTTT. Its translation is CAPGRGENSPLHF.

Many counts were recorded for this clonotype. This chain uses TRBV10-2 with TRBJ2-1; D may correspond to TRBD1 or TRBD2 (7 bases each). The CDR3 is made up of 15 amino acids. The V end was cut by 3 bases, the J end by 4 bases, with 13 bases between. CDR1 WSHSY and CDR2 SAAADI come from the germline V gene. CDR3 nucleotide sequence: TGCGCCAGCAGTGACCCAGGGGGAGGGTACAATGAGCAGTTCTTC. Its translation: CASSDPGGGYNEQFF.

The chain carries TRBV18 and TRBJ2-7; the D is unclear. Trimming cost V 2 bases and J 4 bases, with 6 bases left between them. CDR1 is KGHSH and CDR2 is LQKENI in the germline V gene. The CDR3 contains 12 residues. In DNA, the CDR3 is TGTGCCAGCTCACCAAGAAGATACGAGCAGTACTTC. Encoded protein: CASSPRRYEQYF.

At least ten counts were recorded for this clonotype. The chain couples TRBV6-2 or TRBV6-3 to TRBJ2-7; D uncertain. The CDR3 runs 15 residues. CDR1 and CDR2 from the germline V gene are MNHEY and SVGEGT. The germline V and J ends were trimmed by 10 bases and 0 bases, with 19 bases remaining between them. CDR3 amino acids: CATSGRTDSSYEQYF. The CDR3, as DNA: TGTGCCACCTCCGGACGGACGGATAGCTCCTACGAGCAGTACTTC.

This clonotype has only a few counts. The chain joins TRBV30 to TRBJ1-3; no definite D call. The CDR3 sequence is 12 residues long. Trimming removed 5 bases from V and 0 bases from J, with 5 bases in between. Germline V lookup: CDR1 GTSNPN, CDR2 SVGIG (reference sequence). CDR3 sequence: CAWVRSGNTIYF. Here the CDR3 DNA reads TGTGCCTGGGTCCGCTCTGGAAACACCATATATTTT.